What follows are 24 T cell receptor beta chains derived from one specimen sequenced in a study of early T cells in non-severe SARS-CoV-2 infection. TCRdb ran MiXCR on the 5' RACE reads and lists one entry per CDR3 protein. The sample includes tens of thousands of distinct CDR3 sequences, around 13% of them seen just once. The sequencing used whole blood, collected at baseline. The receptors derive from an adult who was a healthcare worker with PCR-confirmed SARS-CoV-2 infection or an uninfected control (not recorded which).

This clonotype turned up a few times. The chain employs TRBV19 and TRBJ1-5; D might be TRBD1 (6 bases). There are 14 residues in the CDR3. V shed 7 bases and J shed 4 bases, with 14 bases lying between them. Germline V gene lookup returns CDR1 LNHDA and CDR2 SQIVND (reference sequence). This chain's CDR3 is CASTPGAWNQPQHF. CDR3 coding DNA: TGTGCCAGTACCCCGGGGGCTTGGAATCAGCCCCAGCATTTT.

This clonotype was observed a few times. The chain carries TRBV27 and TRBJ2-2, with D maybe TRBD2 (5 bases). Trimming stripped 5 bases from V and 5 bases from J, with 12 bases between. Germline assignment: CDR1 MNHEY and CDR2 SMNVEV (reference sequence). The CDR3 spans 14 residues. CDR3: CASSPGVSTGELFF. CDR3 DNA sequence: TGTGCCAGCAGTCCCGGGGTATCTACCGGGGAGCTGTTTTTT.

J is TRBJ2-3 and V is TRBV27; 7 bases agree with TRBD1. The CDR3 has 15 amino acids. The V gene's germline CDR1 is MNHEY and CDR2 SMNVEV (reference sequence). V trimming: 3 bases; J trimming: 3 bases; junction bases outside the gene matches: 6. The CDR3: CASSLRGRRTDTQYF. CDR3 DNA sequence: TGTGCCAGCAGTTTGAGGGGGCGAAGGACAGATACGCAGTATTTT.

In this sample, this clonotype turned up many times. This chain uses TRBV6-2 or TRBV6-3 with TRBJ2-1; 8 bases agree with TRBD1. Germline V gives CDR1 MNHEY, CDR2 SVGEGT. CDR3 size: 16 residues. V was clipped by 5 bases and J by 5 bases; unmatched bases: 11. The CDR3 nucleotides are TGTGCCAGCAGTGACGACCCGGGACAGGCCAACAATGAGCAGTTCTTC. Residues: CASSDDPGQANNEQFF.

The chain couples TRBV30 to TRBJ2-7; D is unclear. V was trimmed by 5 bases and J by 2 bases, leaving 10 bases between them. Germline V gene sequence: CDR1 GTSNPN, CDR2 SVGIG (reference sequence). This CDR3 has 12 residues. This CDR3 reads CAWEASAYEQYF. The DNA of the CDR3 is TGTGCCTGGGAAGCCTCGGCCTACGAGCAGTACTTC.

Many counts were recorded for this clonotype. The chain has TRBV28 and TRBJ1-1; a possible D gene is TRBD1 (5 bases). Germline CDR1 and CDR2: MDHEN and SYDVKM. V lost 2 bases and J 1 base, leaving 11 bases between the germline ends. The CDR3 is 15 amino acids. Here the CDR3 DNA reads TGTGCCAGCAGTTTAGCGTGGGGGAGGAACACTGAAGCTTTCTTT. This codes for CASSLAWGRNTEAFF.

The chain carries TRBV6-2 or TRBV6-3 and TRBJ1-2; no reliable D call. In germline, CDR1 is MNHEY, CDR2 SVGEGT. This CDR3 has 14 amino acids. Trimming pared 2 bases from V and 0 bases from J, leaving 7 bases between. In DNA form, the CDR3 reads TGTGCCAGCAGTTACGGGCACCCTAACTATGGCTACACCTTC. This encodes CASSYGHPNYGYTF.

This clonotype appeared a few times. The chain couples TRBV9 to TRBJ2-7; TRBD1 matches at 11 bases. J gave up 3 bases and V 3 bases, and 2 bases lay outside the gene matches. The CDR3 contains 14 residues. In germline, CDR1 is SGDLS, CDR2 YYNGEE. CDR3 loop: CASSEGTGGYEQYF. CDR3 sequence (DNA): TGTGCCAGCAGCGAGGGGACAGGGGGCTACGAGCAGTACTTC.

This clonotype was picked up one time. This chain links TRBV11-2 with TRBJ2-3; 8 bases match TRBD2. Unmatched junction bases numbered 8, after V lost 5 bases and J lost 4 bases. The CDR3 runs 15 residues. The germline V gene encodes CDR1 SGHAT and CDR2 FQNNGV. Written as DNA, the CDR3 is TGTGCCAGCAGCCTATCCGGGACTAGTGCAGATACGCAGTATTTT. Its protein product is CASSLSGTSADTQYF.

The J gene is TRBJ2-7, the V gene TRBV18, with TRBD2 identical over 11 bases. The CDR3 has 16 amino acids. Trimming at V came to 1 base and at J to 0 bases, leaving 2 bases not matched to a gene. The germline V gene has CDR1 KGHSH and CDR2 LQKENI. CDR3 nucleotides: TGTGCCAGCTCACCACAGACTAGCGGGACCTCCTACGAGCAGTACTTC. Translating gives CASSPQTSGTSYEQYF.

This clonotype showed up many times. The chain links TRBV7-2 to TRBJ2-5, with 8 nucleotides matching TRBD2. The CDR3 spans 15 residues. The J segment lost 3 bases and the V segment lost 5 bases, leaving 8 bases of the junction unmatched. CDR1 is SGHTA and CDR2 is FQGNSA in the germline V gene. CDR3 residues: CASSPGGAAKETQYF. The CDR3 DNA reads as TGTGCCAGCAGCCCGGGGGGGGCAGCAAAAGAGACCCAGTACTTC.

In its sample, this clonotype was seen many times. The genes are TRBV27 and TRBJ1-3; D unclear. Germline V CDR1 and CDR2: MNHEY, SMNVEV (reference sequence). The CDR3 has 14 residues. V was pared by 5 bases and J by 3 bases, with 11 bases between. This CDR3 is CASSPVGHGNTIYF. In DNA form, the CDR3 reads TGTGCCAGCAGTCCAGTTGGGCATGGAAACACCATATATTTT.

The sample holds one count of this clonotype. CDR3: CASSYAGTMQTQYF. The CDR3 region has the DNA TGTGCCAGCAGTTACGCCGGGACTATGCAGACCCAGTACTTC. The rearrangement uses TRBV6-5 and TRBJ2-5, with 7 nucleotides matching TRBD2. V trimming: 2 bases; J trimming: 6 bases; junction bases outside the gene matches: 6. Germline CDR1 reads MNHEY; CDR2 reads SVGAGI. The CDR3 length is 14 residues.

This clonotype was counted a few times. V is TRBV28 and J is TRBJ1-3; the D gene is possibly TRBD1 (5 bases). V lost 5 bases to trimming and J lost 0 bases, with 8 bases between them. The CDR3 is 14 amino acids. Germline CDR1 and CDR2: MDHEN and SYDVKM. The CDR3 DNA reads TGTGCCAGCAGTGACAGTCTCTCTGGAAACACCATATATTTT. Translation: CASSDSLSGNTIYF.

This clonotype was recorded many times. The rearrangement links TRBV7-6 to TRBJ2-7, with 9 nucleotides matching TRBD1. CDR1 and CDR2 (germline): SGHVS, FNYEAQ. The CDR3 extends over 17 amino acids. V lost 1 base to trimming and J lost 0 bases; unmatched junction nucleotides: 7. CDR3 coding DNA: TGTGCCAGCAGCTTAGAGGACGACAGGGGGTTCTCCTACGAGCAGTACTTC. Protein sequence: CASSLEDDRGFSYEQYF.

This clonotype was seen a handful of times. The chain is built from TRBV10-2 and TRBJ2-1; D unresolved. The CDR3 is made up of 13 amino acids. Trimming stripped 6 bases from V and 7 bases from J, with 13 bases between. In germline, CDR1 is WSHSY, CDR2 SAAADI. The chain's CDR3 is CASRTGLGNEQFF. Written as DNA, the CDR3 is TGCGCCAGCAGGACGGGCCTGGGTAATGAGCAGTTCTTC.

This clonotype was counted at least ten times. This chain uses TRBV9 with TRBJ2-1; maybe TRBD2 (6 bases). Germline V gives CDR1 SGDLS, CDR2 YYNGEE. Trimming pared 0 bases from V and 0 bases from J, leaving 10 bases between. CDR3 length: 16 amino acids. CDR3: CASSVGDLLSYNEQFF. CDR3 DNA: TGTGCCAGCAGCGTAGGGGACTTACTCTCCTACAATGAGCAGTTCTTC.

In this sample, this clonotype turned up a few times. The chain is built from TRBV27 and TRBJ1-1; D remains unclear. The V end lost 3 bases, the J end lost 3 bases, and 14 bases lay between the germline ends. The CDR3 length is 15 residues. Germline assignment: CDR1 MNHEY and CDR2 SMNVEV (reference sequence). CDR3 sequence reads: CASSLQFGRYTEAFF. The CDR3 coding sequence is TGTGCCAGCAGTTTGCAATTCGGCCGCTACACTGAAGCTTTCTTT.

The rearrangement joins TRBV7-6 to TRBJ2-1, with 7 nucleotides matching TRBD2. The germline gives CDR1 SGHVS, CDR2 FNYEAQ. There are 17 residues in the CDR3. Losses at the gene ends were 1 base for V and 4 bases for J; bases not matched to a gene: 10. The CDR3 spells CASSLGALRGEYNEQFF. The CDR3 DNA sequence: TGTGCCAGCAGCTTAGGTGCCCTTCGGGGGGAATACAATGAGCAGTTCTTC.

This clonotype was observed at least ten times. The rearrangement links TRBV12-5 to TRBJ2-2; the D gene is possibly TRBD2 (6 bases). V dropped 3 bases and J dropped 2 bases, with 13 bases sitting between them. CDR3 length: 16 residues. The V gene's germline CDR1 is LGHNT and CDR2 FRNRAP. The CDR3: CASGLEKRVNTGELFF. The CDR3 DNA is TGTGCTAGTGGTTTAGAAAAGCGGGTCAACACCGGGGAGCTGTTTTTT.

For this clonotype: One junction end does not reproduce the germline sequence, and a read error may be involved. The chain combines TRBV6-2 or TRBV6-3 with TRBJ1-1, with D perhaps matching TRBD1 (5 bases). This CDR3 contains 15 residues. In germline, CDR1 is MNHEY, CDR2 SVGEGT. CDR3 sequence reads: CASFGSRGVDTEAFF. CDR3 sequence (DNA): TGTGCCAGCTTCGGGTCCAGAGGTGTGGACACTGAAGCTTTCTTC.

The chain combines TRBV11-2 with TRBJ2-7, with 7 bases aligning to TRBD1. V was clipped by 5 bases and J by 0 bases; unmatched bases: 7. The CDR3 is 15 amino acids. Germline V lookup: CDR1 SGHAT, CDR2 FQNNGV. The CDR3 DNA sequence: TGTGCCAGCAGCCACCGGGACAGACGCTCCTACGAGCAGTACTTC. It encodes CASSHRDRRSYEQYF.

V and J are TRBV3-1 and TRBJ2-2; the D gene could be TRBD1 or TRBD2 (5 bases each). The V and J ends lost 4 bases and 1 base respectively, with 10 bases between them. Germline V gives CDR1 LGHDT, CDR2 YNNKEL (reference sequence). CDR3 size: 15 residues. Here the CDR3 reads CASSRGAENTGELFF. CDR3 in DNA: TGTGCCAGCAGCCGAGGGGCGGAGAACACCGGGGAGCTGTTTTTT.

In its sample, this clonotype was seen a few times. This chain connects TRBV24-1 to TRBJ2-1; 10 bases match TRBD1. Germline values: CDR1 KGHDR, CDR2 SFDVKD. CDR3 length: 13 amino acids. Germline trimming cut 4 bases from V and 10 bases from J; bases unmatched to any gene: 3. CDR3 coding DNA: TGTGCCACCAGTGAAAGGACAGGGGGAGAGCAGTTCTTC. Protein product: CATSERTGGEQFF.